The TCR beta chain under discussion was sequenced for a study of cytomegalovirus exposure and HLA in healthy donors (dated by TCRdb to about 2017). Concerning the study at large: According to a later analysis, the approximately 130 validation repertoires were produced on the same platform as the approximately 610 repertoires of the first cohort. The aim of the study was to test whether cataloging public T cell receptors could identify signatures of past pathogen exposure. To predict cytomegalovirus infection status, the study brought together high-throughput TCR immunosequencing, statistical association of individual TCRs with disease status, and machine learning. Besides the first cohort of roughly 660 subjects, a separate validation cohort made up of around 120 different subjects was used.

Sequences SGDLS (CDR1) and YYNGEE (CDR2) are obtained from the germline V gene. At the junction V is shortened by 0 bases and J by 0 bases, with 13 bases in between. Counted from cysteine to phenylalanine, this CDR3 has 17 amino acids. Of the read, only the CDR3 DNA is kept; its 51 bases are in frame from base 1. Points the paper makes about the study in general: In the study, around 160 TCR beta chains were listed as associated with cytomegalovirus. The authors suggested that the approach could potentially be generalized to other disease states and immunological phenotypes. A later analysis lacked HLA typing for the validation cohort, so it scored co-occurrence in that cohort across all 120 or so repertoires. A few of the identified cytomegalovirus-associated TCR beta chains were confirmed in vitro to be specific for cytomegalovirus antigens. The classifier was reported to diagnose cytomegalovirus status with high specificity and sensitivity in both the original and validation cohorts. While some public TCRs were present in many individuals, most TCR sequences turned up only very rarely across donors. In a later analysis, TCRs clustered in the first cohort were found to also tend to co-occur in the approximately 120 validation repertoires, with approximately 95% of cluster scores above 0.

Library generation was performed with the immunoSEQ multiplex PCR assay. In the source study's methods: A statistical classification framework was built to diagnose cytomegalovirus status from the catalog of TCR beta chain sequences. Drawn from immuneACCESS, this table holds only the in-frame rearrangements with V and J called that TCRdb kept. Clones are partly lost; checked studies trace under half to an unresolved V gene and leave the rest unexplained. V and J calls and clone size are those listed in that table; D and trimming were worked out from the DNA. The sample yields approximately 210,000 clones; approximately 85% were counted once. The ten largest clones represent more than 1.4% of the sample. Separate from the roughly 630-subject first cohort, the validation cohort of about 110 subjects was the group to which the donors belonged. About this clone: Its target antigen remains unknown. No much larger clone exists at a distance of one base, and base qualities are not known.

This sequence uses TRBV9 and TRBJ2-1; perhaps TRBD2 is the D gene, with 7 bases matching. The specimen was PBMCs. The TCR was taken from a woman between 18 and 29 years old in good health and CMV-seronegative. The bases read TGTGCCAGCAGCGTAGACCCTAGGGGGGGCTCCTACAATGAGCAGTTCTTC. It translates as CASSVDPRGGSYNEQFF. Beyond the CDR3, the reference TRBV9 and TRBJ2-1 genes provide the residues; the full variable domain reads: DSGVTQTPKHLITATGQRVTLRCSPRSGDLSVYWYQQSLDQGLQFLIQYYNGEERAKGNILERFSAQQFPDLHSELNLSSLELGDSALYFCASSVDPRGGSYNEQFFGPGTRLTVL.